These 30 T cell receptor beta chains were all obtained from the same sample, sequenced in a study of human T cells and chemical hapten exposure. Time point meaning: patch test 1, 2 weeks after DPC sensitization. Treatment given: therapeutic diphenylcyclopropenone sensitization with weekly scalp DPC. TCRdb redid the calling of the RACE reads with MiXCR, one entry per CDR3 protein. The sample includes approximately 80,000 distinct CDR3 sequences, around 7.8% of them seen just once. Here the sequenced sample was whole blood, taken in connection with sensitization to the hapten diphenylcyclopropenone (DPC). Source of these receptors: a woman in her twenties or thirties with alopecia areata. Some clones in this sample may be carry-over from other donors' samples.

Concerning this clonotype itself: A much larger clone lies one base from this, so it may be a read error. The gene calls are TRBV10-3 and TRBJ2-5; D possibly corresponds to TRBD2 (6 bases). Germline V gene lookup returns CDR1 ENHRY and CDR2 SYGVKD. V was pared by 6 bases and J by 2 bases, with 13 bases between. This CDR3 is 14 amino acids long. CDR3 residues: CAIRPGRGQETQYF. CDR3 nucleotides: TGTGCCATCAGGCCGGGACGGGGGCAAGAGACCCAGTACTTC.

This clonotype was counted many times. The chain combines TRBV9 with TRBJ2-5, with 16 nucleotides matching TRBD2. Germline V CDR1 and CDR2: SGDLS, YYNGEE. This CDR3 region has 17 residues. Germline trimming cut 3 bases from V and 4 bases from J; bases unmatched to any gene: 6. The CDR3 spells CASSAGTSGGASETQYF. CDR3 DNA sequence: TGTGCCAGCAGCGCGGGGACTAGCGGGGGGGCCTCAGAGACCCAGTACTTC.

This clonotype turned up a few times. J is TRBJ1-6 and V is TRBV30; D gene ambiguous. V dropped 2 bases and J dropped 14 bases, with 13 bases sitting between them. The CDR3 has 12 amino acids. Germline lookup yields CDR1 GTSNPN and CDR2 SVGIG (reference sequence). CDR3 bases: TGTGCCTGGAGTATCCACGTGCAGACCCTCCACTTT. Translating gives CAWSIHVQTLHF.

This clonotype appeared many times. V is TRBV5-1 and J is TRBJ2-2, with D possibly TRBD1 on 6 matching bases. Germline-derived CDR1 and CDR2 are SGHRS and YFSETQ. The CDR3 is 17 amino acids. V was trimmed by 4 bases and J by 1 base, leaving 17 bases between them. Here the CDR3 reads CASSTGHPAENTGELFF. The CDR3 nucleotides read TGCGCCAGCAGCACGGGACACCCCGCCGAGAACACCGGGGAGCTGTTTTTT.

As for this clonotype: With a much larger clone just one base away, this may be a read error. The V and J genes are TRBV20-1 and TRBJ2-4; D uncertain. This CDR3 has 14 amino acids. CDR1 and CDR2 from the germline V gene are DFQATT and SNEGSKA (reference sequence). CDR3 DNA: TGCAGTGCTAGTTGGTGGCAGATTCAAAACGTTCAGTACTTC. It encodes CSASWWQIQNVQYF.

The table lists this clonotype with a few counts. The rearrangement uses TRBV21-1 and TRBJ1-5; TRBD1, the table's D call, was not compared with the DNA. TRBV21-1 is classified as a pseudogene. The CDR3 is 18 amino acids. The CDR3 spells CASSKALSGDHGNQPQHF. The CDR3 DNA reads TGTGCCAGCAGCAAAGCGCTTTCGGGGGACCATGGCAATCAGCCCCAGCATTTT.

This clonotype was detected many times. The V and J genes are TRBV7-9 and TRBJ1-6; D is ambiguous. V was cut by 2 bases and J by 10 bases, with 15 bases left in between. The CDR3 loop spans 15 amino acids. Germline CDR1 is SEHNR and CDR2 is FQNEAQ (reference sequence). The CDR3 nucleotides read TGTGCCAGCAGCTTATTTCAAGGGATCTACTCACCCCTCCACTTT. Amino acid sequence: CASSLFQGIYSPLHF.

This clonotype showed up many times. The chain combines TRBV12-3 or TRBV12-4 with TRBJ1-2; maybe TRBD1 (5 bases). The CDR3 covers 13 residues. Trimming left V 1 base short and J 8 bases short, with 11 bases between. The DNA of the CDR3 is TGTGCCAGCAGTTTAGACGACAGAAGGGGCTACACCTTC. Amino acids: CASSLDDRRGYTF.

This clonotype was seen more than once but under ten times. The rearrangement links TRBV11-2 to TRBJ1-2; no clear D gene. The CDR3 sequence is 13 residues long. Trimming shortened V by 2 bases and J by 0 bases, and 4 bases separated the two germline ends. The germline CDR1 and CDR2 sequences are SGHAT and FQNNGV. This CDR3 reads CASSLFSNYGYTF. As DNA, the CDR3 is TGTGCCAGCAGCTTATTTTCTAACTATGGCTACACCTTC.

The V and J genes are TRBV7-9 and TRBJ2-5; D is uncertain. Germline V lookup: CDR1 SEHNR, CDR2 FQNEAQ (reference sequence). Between the trimmed V and J ends, which lost 5 bases and 1 base, there was a span of 11 bases. This CDR3 comprises 14 residues. Written as DNA, the CDR3 is TGTGCCAGCAGCCCTCGAGAAAGCCAAGAGACCCAGTACTTC. Translating gives CASSPRESQETQYF.

This clonotype was recorded a few times. The genes are TRBV12-3 or TRBV12-4 and TRBJ1-1; TRBD1 is a possible D gene (6 bases). The CDR3 contains 13 residues. The CDR3 nucleotides read TGTGCGGGAGGGCTAGGGAGGGGGACTGAAGCTTTCTTT. This translates into CAGGLGRGTEAFF.

The table lists this clonotype with many counts. The chain links TRBV18 to TRBJ2-3, with D perhaps assigned TRBD1 or TRBD2 (5 bases each). The V gene's germline CDR1 is KGHSH and CDR2 LQKENI. Trimming took off 2 bases at V and 0 bases at J, with 15 bases between the two ends. CDR3 size: 17 residues. CDR3 nucleotide sequence: TGTGCCAGCTCACCAAGGGCTTCGGGGCACAGCACAGATACGCAGTATTTT. As protein: CASSPRASGHSTDTQYF. The full variable domain, completed using reference TRBV18 and TRBJ2-3, is NAGVMQNPRHLVRRRGQEARLRCSPMKGHSHVYWYRQLPEEGLKFMVYLQKENIIDESGMPKERFSAEFPKEGPSILRIQQVVRGDSAAYFCASSPRASGHSTDTQYFGPGTRLTVL.

This clonotype came up many times. J is TRBJ2-7 and V is TRBV6-1; D perhaps matches TRBD1 (6 bases). Per germline, CDR1 MNHNS and CDR2 SASEGT. The V gene lost 8 bases and the J gene lost 2 bases, with 13 bases spanning the gap. The CDR3 runs 13 residues. CDR3 in amino acids: CASGRDTAYEQYF. CDR3 coding DNA: TGTGCCAGCGGCCGGGACACAGCCTACGAGCAGTACTTC.

This clonotype was seen ten or more times. V usage is TRBV15 and J usage is TRBJ2-5, with 10 nucleotides matching TRBD2. The V gene end was trimmed by 0 bases and the J gene end by 5 bases; junction bases not matched to a gene: 9. Germline V gene lookup returns CDR1 LNHNV and CDR2 YYDKDF (reference sequence). The CDR3 spans 17 residues. Here the CDR3 reads CATSRETSGVYRETQYF. The DNA of the CDR3 is TGTGCCACCAGCAGAGAAACTAGCGGGGTTTATAGGGAGACCCAGTACTTC.

This chain connects TRBV7-6 to TRBJ2-3, with 13 bases that match TRBD2. Per the germline V gene, CDR1 is SGHVS and CDR2 is FNYEAQ. The CDR3 runs to 17 residues. Germline trimming cut 7 bases from V and 2 bases from J; bases unmatched to any gene: 9. The CDR3 DNA reads TGTGCCAGCAAACAACTGGGACTAGCGGGGTCCACAGATACGCAGTATTTT. Protein: CASKQLGLAGSTDTQYF. Looking up the rest from reference TRBV7-6 and TRBJ2-3 gives the full variable domain: GAGVSQSPRYKVTKRGQDVALRCDPISGHVSLYWYRQALGQGPEFLTYFNYEAQQDKSGLPNDRFSAERPEGSISTLTIQRTEQRDSAMYRCASKQLGLAGSTDTQYFGPGTRLTVL.

The rearrangement links TRBV5-5 to TRBJ2-1; D might be TRBD1 or TRBD2, each matching 5 bases. Germline V lookup: CDR1 SGHKS, CDR2 YYEKEE (reference sequence). Trimming took off 4 bases at V and 3 bases at J, with 17 bases between the two ends. This CDR3 contains 16 residues. The CDR3 coding sequence is TGTGCCAGCAGCCCAAATAGGGACGCTAACTACAATGAGCAGTTCTTC. Protein sequence: CASSPNRDANYNEQFF.

V and J are TRBV20-1 and TRBJ2-2, with D tentatively TRBD2 (6 bases). V lost 8 bases, J lost 3 bases, and 13 bases lay in between. CDR3 length: 13 residues. Germline CDR1 is DFQATT and CDR2 is SNEGSKA (reference sequence). In DNA, the CDR3 is TGCAGTTTTTTGGGGGGACACACCGGGGAGCTGTTTTTT. Its protein product is CSFLGGHTGELFF.

V is TRBV6-1 and J is TRBJ1-5; 8 bases line up with TRBD1. The V gene end was trimmed by 3 bases and the J gene end by 4 bases; junction bases not matched to a gene: 2. There are 14 residues in the CDR3. Germline V gene data show CDR1 as MNHNS and CDR2 as SASEGT. CDR3 nucleotide sequence: TGTGCCAGCAGTGATAACAGGGGGAATCAGCCCCAGCATTTT. Encoded protein: CASSDNRGNQPQHF.

This clonotype was seen ten or more times. V and J are TRBV12-3 or TRBV12-4 and TRBJ2-2; the match to TRBD1 covers 7 bases. The CDR3 sequence is 17 residues long. Germline trimming cut 5 bases from V and 3 bases from J; bases unmatched to any gene: 12. In DNA form, the CDR3 reads TGTGCCAGCAGTCCTAGACAGGGAAGTGGGGACACCGGGGAGCTGTTTTTT. Its protein is CASSPRQGSGDTGELFF.

This rearrangement joins TRBV7-8 to TRBJ1-2; 10 nucleotides align to TRBD1. J lost 3 bases, V lost 4 bases, and 5 bases had no gene match. This CDR3 region has 15 residues. Germline values: CDR1 SGHVS, CDR2 FQNEAQ. CDR3 residues: CASSSRTGGDYGYTF. The CDR3, as DNA: TGTGCCAGCAGCTCCCGGACAGGGGGTGACTATGGCTACACCTTC. Using reference TRBV7-8 and TRBJ1-2 for the parts outside the CDR3, the full variable domain is GAGVSQSPRYKVAKRGQDVALRCDPISGHVSLFWYQQALGQGPEFLTYFQNEAQLDKSGLPSDRFFAERPEGSVSTLKIQRTQQEDSAVYLCASSSRTGGDYGYTFGSGTRLTVV.

This clonotype was detected many times. The CDR3 protein is CASSGTINTGELFF. In nucleotides, the CDR3 is TGTGCCAGCAGTGGGACTATAAACACCGGGGAGCTGTTTTTT. The V call is TRBV6-1, the J call TRBJ2-2; tentative D call: TRBD2 (6 bases). The length of the CDR3 is 14 residues. The V end lost 4 bases, the J end lost 2 bases, and 8 bases lay between the germline ends. In germline, CDR1 is MNHNS, CDR2 SASEGT.

This clonotype was counted many times. The genes are TRBV2 and TRBJ1-4; 12 bases fit TRBD1. The CDR3 is 18 residues long. The V segment lost 3 bases and the J segment 8 bases; nucleotides outside the gene matches: 13. Germline V CDR1 and CDR2: SNHLY, FYNNEI. The CDR3 reads CASSEGSGQGAYSEKLFF. In DNA form, the CDR3 reads TGTGCCAGCAGTGAGGGGTCGGGACAGGGGGCCTATAGCGAAAAACTGTTTTTT.

This chain connects TRBV4-1 to TRBJ2-3, with D unresolved. Looked up from germline, CDR1 is MGHRA and CDR2 is YSYEKL. This CDR3 region has 18 residues. V was trimmed by 3 bases and J by 6 bases, leaving 25 bases between them. The CDR3 DNA follows: TGCGCCAGCAGCCAGGAAGACCACCGCCCTCCAGTGTACGATACGCAGTATTTT. It codes for CASSQEDHRPPVYDTQYF.

This clonotype has just a few counts. This chain joins TRBV5-1 and TRBJ1-5, with TRBD1 as a possible D gene (5 bases). CDR3 size: 15 residues. With 2 bases removed from V and 3 bases from J, the gap between germline ends came to 12 bases. CDR1 and CDR2 (germline): SGHRS, YFSETQ. CDR3 DNA sequence: TGCGCCAGCAGCTTCGACGGGGGGTTCAATCAGCCCCAGCATTTT. It yields the protein CASSFDGGFNQPQHF.

The chain links TRBV10-3 to TRBJ2-3; D is unresolved. V lost 7 bases, J lost 2 bases, and 10 bases lay in between. The germline V gene encodes CDR1 ENHRY and CDR2 SYGVKD. The CDR3 extends over 13 amino acids. CDR3 in amino acids: CAIIRGPTDTQYF. The CDR3 DNA sequence: TGTGCCATCATCCGTGGACCCACAGATACGCAGTATTTT.

This clonotype was seen repeatedly, ten times or more. Here the CDR3 reads CSARSEQGPREKLFF. The CDR3 coding sequence is TGCAGTGCCCGTTCGGAACAGGGGCCTAGAGAAAAACTGTTTTTT. The chain links TRBV20-1 to TRBJ1-4; TRBD1 matches 7 bases. Germline CDR1 is DFQATT and CDR2 is SNEGSKA (reference sequence). With V trimmed by 6 bases and J by 8 bases, 15 bases remained unmatched. The CDR3 sequence is 15 residues long.

This clonotype occurred a few times. This chain joins TRBV5-1 and TRBJ1-6; D is perhaps TRBD1 (5 bases). This CDR3 has 16 residues. Germline V gene sequence: CDR1 SGHRS, CDR2 YFSETQ. Trimming took off 3 bases at V and 6 bases at J, with 16 bases between the two ends. CDR3 DNA: TGCGCCAGCAGCTCACTGGCGCGGGGGACTAATTCACCCCTCCACTTT. Encoded protein: CASSSLARGTNSPLHF.

This clonotype appeared many times. The chain has TRBV9 and TRBJ2-5; 10 bases agree with TRBD1. CDR1 is SGDLS, CDR2 YYNGEE, per germline. Trimming cost V 6 bases and J 5 bases; bases outside gene matches: 4. This CDR3 has 13 amino acids. The CDR3 bases are TGTGCCAGCACTCGGACAGGGGGGGAGACCCAGTACTTC. This codes for CASTRTGGETQYF.

This clonotype was recorded at least ten times. The chain uses TRBV6-6 and TRBJ1-1, with 10 bases matching TRBD1. Trimming cost V 5 bases and J 3 bases; bases outside gene matches: 12. The CDR3 is 17 amino acids. Germline values: CDR1 MNHNY, CDR2 SVGAGI (reference sequence). Here the CDR3 reads CASSGQTGGAFHTEAFF. The CDR3 bases are TGTGCCAGCAGTGGGCAGACAGGGGGCGCGTTTCACACTGAAGCTTTCTTT.

The rearrangement links TRBV12-3 or TRBV12-4 to TRBJ1-2; the D is unclear. This CDR3 has 13 residues. V was shortened by 1 base and J by 5 bases, with 8 bases between the two germline ends. The CDR3 DNA reads TGTGCCAGCAGTTTAGGGAGGAGTTATGGCTACACCTTC. As protein: CASSLGRSYGYTF.